The 8 T cell receptor beta chains below all came from one sample that was sequenced in a study of T-cell memory formation after mild COVID-19. MiXCR, run by TCRdb on the 5' RACE reads, gives a single entry per CDR3 protein. The sample includes a few hundred thousand distinct CDR3 sequences, approximately 15% of them seen just once. Sequences were obtained from PBMCs or a T cell subset sorted from them (not recorded which). Receptors originate from a man aged 18 to 30 who had mild COVID-19 (a few samples of this study predate the infection). Cell type and time point are not known.

In this sample, this clonotype turned up a few times. This chain links TRBV7-3 with TRBJ2-1; 8 bases line up with TRBD2. Germline values: CDR1 SGHTA, CDR2 FQGTGA. The CDR3 covers 16 residues. The V and J ends lost 5 bases and 5 bases, in that order; junction bases with no gene match: 11. This chain's CDR3 is CASSMLGAGVNNEQFF. In DNA, the CDR3 is TGTGCCAGCAGCATGCTTGGAGCGGGGGTTAACAATGAGCAGTTCTTC.

This clonotype showed up just a few times. The genes are TRBV12-3 or TRBV12-4 and TRBJ2-3; D unresolved. Deletions cut 7 bases from V and 0 bases from J, with 5 bases between. The CDR3 spans 12 residues. The CDR3 nucleotides are TGTGCCAGCAAAATGAGCACAGATACGCAGTATTTT. Translating it yields CASKMSTDTQYF.

Many counts were recorded for this clonotype. The chain carries TRBV7-2 and TRBJ2-3; TRBD1 might be the D (5 bases). The CDR3 totals 14 residues. In germline, CDR1 is SGHTA, CDR2 FQGNSA. V lost 4 bases, J lost 0 bases, and 8 bases lay in between. The CDR3 bases are TGTGCCAGCAGCTCAGGGTATAGCACAGATACGCAGTATTTT. Amino acids: CASSSGYSTDTQYF. The full variable domain, rest sourced from reference TRBV7-2 and TRBJ2-3, is GAGVSQSPSNKVTEKGKDVELRCDPISGHTALYWYRQSLGQGLEFLIYFQGNSAPDKSGLPSDRFSAERTGGSVSTLTIQRTQQEDSAVYLCASSSGYSTDTQYFGPGTRLTVL.

The chain employs TRBV3-1 and TRBJ1-6; D unclear. Germline V gene sequence: CDR1 LGHDT, CDR2 YNNKEL (reference sequence). This CDR3 region has 15 residues. Trimming took off 0 bases at V and 10 bases at J, with 13 bases between the two ends. CDR3 amino acids: CASSQENGPGSPLHF. The CDR3 nucleotides are TGTGCCAGCAGCCAAGAGAACGGGCCCGGATCACCCCTCCACTTT.

V and J are TRBV20-1 and TRBJ2-5; 10 positions agree with TRBD2. The junction had 14 bases not matched to a gene; V was cut back by 5 bases and J by 5 bases. Germline CDR1 and CDR2: DFQATT and SNEGSKA (reference sequence). The CDR3 is made up of 16 amino acids. The CDR3 sequence: CSAQGGSGGAWETQYF. CDR3 bases: TGCAGTGCTCAAGGGGGCAGCGGGGGGGCCTGGGAGACCCAGTACTTC.

This clonotype was detected only a few times. The chain is built from TRBV5-4 and TRBJ1-6; D not resolved. The CDR3 covers 15 residues. Germline CDR1 SGHNT, CDR2 YYREEE (reference sequence). The V and J ends lost 0 bases and 8 bases respectively, with 12 bases between them. As DNA, the CDR3 is TGTGCCAGCAGCTTGGGAGGGATTGTTGATTCACCCCTCCACTTT. Its protein is CASSLGGIVDSPLHF. The full variable domain, rest sourced from reference TRBV5-4 and TRBJ1-6, is ETGVTQSPTHLIKTRGQQVTLRCSSQSGHNTVSWYQQALGQGPQFIFQYYREEENGRGNFPPRFSGLQFPNYSSELNVNALELDDSALYLCASSLGGIVDSPLHFGNGTRLTVT.

The rearrangement joins TRBV7-9 to TRBJ1-5; 8 bases are shared with TRBD1. The germline V gene encodes CDR1 SEHNR and CDR2 FQNEAQ (reference sequence). The CDR3 contains 15 residues. V was clipped by 4 bases and J by 4 bases; unmatched bases: 6. For the CDR3, the DNA is TGTGCCAGCAGCTATGGGACAGGAAAAAATCAGCCCCAGCATTTT. This encodes CASSYGTGKNQPQHF.

This clonotype turned up a few times. The chain joins TRBV24-1 to TRBJ2-1, with D perhaps matching TRBD2 (6 bases). The V and J ends lost 4 bases and 12 bases respectively, with 12 bases between them. The CDR3 runs 12 residues. Germline assignment: CDR1 KGHDR and CDR2 SFDVKD. Written as DNA, the CDR3 is TGTGCCACCAGTGAGGGTGGGACTCGGCAGTTCTTC. Protein sequence: CATSEGGTRQFF.